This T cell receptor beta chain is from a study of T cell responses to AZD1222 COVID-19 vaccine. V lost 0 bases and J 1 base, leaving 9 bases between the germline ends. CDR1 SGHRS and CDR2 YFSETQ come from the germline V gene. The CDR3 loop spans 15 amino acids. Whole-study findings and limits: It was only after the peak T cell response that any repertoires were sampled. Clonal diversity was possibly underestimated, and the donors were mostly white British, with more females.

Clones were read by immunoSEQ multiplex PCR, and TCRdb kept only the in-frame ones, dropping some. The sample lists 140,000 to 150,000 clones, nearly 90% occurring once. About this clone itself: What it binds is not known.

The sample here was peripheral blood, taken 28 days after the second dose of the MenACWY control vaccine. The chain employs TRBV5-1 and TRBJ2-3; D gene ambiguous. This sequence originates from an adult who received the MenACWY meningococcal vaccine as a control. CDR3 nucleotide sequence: TGCGCCAGCAGCTTGGATCCCGGAGGCACAGATACGCAGTATTTT. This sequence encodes CASSLDPGGTDTQYF.